This T cell receptor beta chain originates from a study of Ad26.COV2.S vaccination and SARS-CoV-2 variants. Here immunoSEQ multiplex PCR was the method, and the copy in TCRdb shows in-frame clones only, minus some. The sample includes around 400,000 clones, approximately 92% of them seen just once. Treatment meaning: 15 to 20 received Ad26.COV2.S at low or high dose, single or two shots; about five received placebo; per-sample allocation not given. Specimen acquisition occurred on day 63 following the initial vaccine or placebo injection. Trimming cost V 5 bases and J 2 bases, with 10 bases left between them. Germline-derived CDR1 and CDR2 are SGHTA and FQGTGA. The CDR3 contains 13 residues.

The rearrangement links TRBV7-3 to TRBJ2-7; D is ambiguous. The specimen comprised peripheral blood, sampled in a trial of Ad26.COV2.S vaccine versus placebo. This receptor was identified in a person between 18 and 59 years old who received the Ad26.COV2.S COVID-19 vaccine or a placebo. CDR3 protein: CASSPGPAYEQYF. The CDR3 nucleotides are TGTGCCAGCAGCCCCGGGCCCGCCTACGAGCAGTACTTC.